Listed here is a single T cell receptor (beta chain). Its cognate antigen is unknown. Assay: immunoSEQ multiplex PCR; the TCRdb copy retains only in-frame clones and omits some. The sample has fewer than 50,000 clones; around 85% are singletons. The source of the sample is a study of immune evolution from preneoplasia to lung adenocarcinoma. This CDR3 has 11 residues. V was shortened by 4 bases and J by 9 bases, with 7 bases between the two germline ends. Germline assignment: CDR1 SNHLY and CDR2 FYNNEI. Study-wide findings and caveats: From normal lung to invasive adenocarcinoma, top clone frequencies appeared to decrease.

The rearrangement uses TRBV2 and TRBJ2-1; D remains unclear. The sequencing input was FFPE invasive lung adenocarcinoma tissue. This TCR was recovered from a person aged 55 to 75 with lung adenocarcinoma. The CDR3 protein is CASSVWGEQFF. Here the CDR3 DNA reads TGTGCCAGCAGTGTCTGGGGTGAGCAGTTCTTC.